Following are 28 T cell receptor beta chains from one sample sequenced in a study of shared clonotypes between healthy human individuals. Sequenced by immunoSEQ multiplex PCR; TCRdb stores in-frame clones only, minus some. The sample lists 1.5 million to 2.5 million clones; over 85% were seen once. The naive CD8 subset, CD45RO-negative cells positively selected for CCR7, excluded terminally differentiated effector memory CD45RA+ cells. Sequencing input: naive CD8+ T cells sorted from blood. These receptors all come from a man between 18 and 29 years old in good health.

The rearrangement uses TRBV4-3 and TRBJ2-1; 12 bases match TRBD2. CDR1 is LGHNA, CDR2 YSLEER, per germline. The CDR3 sequence is 20 residues long. V dropped 4 bases and J dropped 4; count of bases not matched to a gene: 17. The CDR3 nucleotides are TGCGCCAGCAGCCCAGGAGCGGTACTAGCGGGGGGCTTTCCTTACAATGAGCAGTTCTTC. It is translated as CASSPGAVLAGGFPYNEQFF.

This chain links TRBV28 with TRBJ2-3, with D possibly matching TRBD2 (7 bases). The CDR3 length is 15 residues. V lost 4 bases and J 5 bases, leaving 16 bases between the germline ends. Germline CDR1 and CDR2: MDHEN and SYDVKM. The CDR3 DNA reads as TGTGCCAGCAGTTATGTGGGGGGGCGGGTAGATACGCAGTATTTT. It is translated as CASSYVGGRVDTQYF.

Comments on this clone: The same CDR3 can be traced to other DNA sequences in this sample. The CDR3 DNA reads as TGTGCCTGGAGTGTTCAAGCGGGGACTGAAGCTTTCTTT. As protein: CAWSVQAGTEAFF. The J gene is TRBJ1-1, the V gene TRBV30; D is unclear. V was clipped by 0 bases and J by 5 bases, with 10 bases between them. Germline CDR1 and CDR2: GTSNPN and SVGIG (reference sequence). The CDR3 consists of 13 residues. The full variable domain, rest sourced from reference TRBV30 and TRBJ1-1, is SQTIHQWPATLVQPVGSPLSLECTVEGTSNPNLYWYRQAAGRGLQLLFYSVGIGQISSEVPQNLSASRPQDRQFILSSKKLLLSDSGFYLCAWSVQAGTEAFFGQGTRLTVV.

The chain is built from TRBV19 and TRBJ2-7; TRBD2 might be the D (5 bases). Between the trimmed V and J ends, which lost 10 bases and 0 bases, there was a span of 13 bases. Germline CDR1 and CDR2: LNHDA and SQIVND (reference sequence). This CDR3 has 13 amino acids. DNA of the CDR3: TGTGCCACCTCCCCCGGGGTCTCCTACGAGCAGTACTTC. Its translation: CATSPGVSYEQYF.

The chain employs TRBV4-1 and TRBJ1-2; 8 bases match TRBD1. Per germline, CDR1 MGHRA and CDR2 YSYEKL. The CDR3 is 15 residues long. After removal of 5 bases from V and 4 bases from J, the junction contained 9 bases not matched to a gene. This CDR3 is CASSKPGQAFYGYTF. CDR3 sequence (DNA): TGCGCCAGCAGCAAGCCGGGACAGGCCTTCTATGGCTACACCTTC.

Worth noting for this clone: Other DNA sequences in the same sample also yield this CDR3. J is TRBJ2-1 and V is TRBV27; 10 nucleotides align to TRBD2. The V gene's germline CDR1 is MNHEY and CDR2 SMNVEV (reference sequence). After removal of 6 bases from V and 7 bases from J, the junction contained 3 bases not matched to a gene. This CDR3 comprises 13 residues. CDR3 in amino acids: CASSLAGVNEQFF. The CDR3 nucleotides read TGTGCCAGCAGCCTAGCGGGAGTTAATGAGCAGTTCTTC.

V is TRBV7-9 and J is TRBJ2-7; D is uncertain. V was cut by 0 bases and J by 0 bases, with 6 bases left in between. The length of the CDR3 is 14 residues. Germline V lookup: CDR1 SEHNR, CDR2 FQNEAQ (reference sequence). The CDR3 coding sequence is TGTGCCAGCAGCTTAGCGGTGAGCTCCTACGAGCAGTACTTC. As protein: CASSLAVSSYEQYF. Combining the CDR3 with reference TRBV7-9 and TRBJ2-7 gives the whole variable domain DTGVSQNPRHKITKRGQNVTFRCDPISEHNRLYWYRQTLGQGPEFLTYFQNEAQLEKSRLLSDRFSAERPKGSFSTLEIQRTEQGDSAMYLCASSLAVSSYEQYFGPGTRLTVT.

The genes are TRBV5-1 and TRBJ2-1; 12 nucleotides line up with TRBD2. The CDR3 contains 17 residues. Looked up from germline, CDR1 is SGHRS and CDR2 is YFSETQ. The V segment lost 4 bases and the J segment 5 bases; nucleotides outside the gene matches: 10. The DNA of the CDR3 is TGCGCCAGCAGCCCAAGGACTAGCGGGGAGGGAGACAATGAGCAGTTCTTC. Translating gives CASSPRTSGEGDNEQFF.

The CDR3: CASSPSGTGTNQPQHF. The DNA for the CDR3 is TGCGCCAGCAGCCCCTCCGGGACAGGGACTAATCAGCCCCAGCATTTT. This chain joins TRBV4-1 and TRBJ1-5, with 9 nucleotides matching TRBD1. CDR1 MGHRA and CDR2 YSYEKL come from the germline V gene. With V trimmed by 4 bases and J by 4 bases, 8 bases remained unmatched. The CDR3 spans 16 residues.

Comments on this clone: Other DNA variants within this sample encode the same CDR3. This chain joins TRBV19 and TRBJ1-1; D is unresolved. Germline CDR1 and CDR2: LNHDA and SQIVND (reference sequence). The CDR3 has 12 residues. V was pared by 8 bases and J by 7 bases, with 14 bases between. CDR3 loop: CASSRSDGEAFF. The CDR3, as DNA: TGTGCCAGTTCTAGATCCGACGGTGAAGCTTTCTTT.

This clone has only one observation. The V gene is TRBV30, the J gene TRBJ2-2; the match to TRBD1 covers 7 bases. V lost 5 bases and J lost 4; bases outside the gene matches: 10. Germline assignment: CDR1 GTSNPN and CDR2 SVGIG (reference sequence). CDR3 size: 15 residues. DNA for the CDR3: TGTGCCTGGCCCCCCCTTAGGACAGGCACCGGGGAGCTGTTTTTT. It yields the protein CAWPPLRTGTGELFF. The full variable domain, rest sourced from reference TRBV30 and TRBJ2-2, is SQTIHQWPATLVQPVGSPLSLECTVEGTSNPNLYWYRQAAGRGLQLLFYSVGIGQISSEVPQNLSASRPQDRQFILSSKKLLLSDSGFYLCAWPPLRTGTGELFFGEGSRLTVL.

The chain has TRBV25-1 and TRBJ1-1, with 8 bases that match TRBD1. Germline CDR1 MGHDK, CDR2 SYGVNS. V lost 0 bases and J lost 3; bases outside the gene matches: 9. The CDR3 is 17 residues long. This chain's CDR3 is CASSEYAGGESDTEAFF. CDR3 in DNA: TGTGCCAGCAGTGAATATGCAGGGGGCGAGTCCGACACTGAAGCTTTCTTT.

V and J are TRBV25-1 and TRBJ2-1, with 7 bases identical to TRBD1. CDR3 length: 14 residues. V lost 2 bases, J lost 5 bases, and 3 bases stayed unmatched. The germline gives CDR1 MGHDK, CDR2 SYGVNS. The CDR3: CASSEVTGNNEQFF. CDR3 DNA: TGTGCCAGCAGTGAAGTGACAGGGAACAATGAGCAGTTCTTC. The entire variable domain, with the rest obtained from reference TRBV25-1 and TRBJ2-1, is as follows: EADIYQTPRYLVIGTGKKITLECSQTMGHDKMYWYQQDPGMELHLIHYSYGVNSTEKGDLSSESTVSRIRTEHFPLTLESARPSHTSQYLCASSEVTGNNEQFFGPGTRLTVL.

J is TRBJ1-1 and V is TRBV6-5; 7 nucleotides match TRBD1. Germline CDR1 reads MNHEY; CDR2 reads SVGAGI. The CDR3 length is 15 residues. V was pared by 5 bases and J by 5 bases, with 11 bases of the junction left unmatched. CDR3 sequence reads: CASSKQGVSLTEAFF. The CDR3 bases are TGTGCCAGCAGTAAGCAGGGGGTATCCCTGACTGAAGCTTTCTTT.

This chain uses TRBV6-5 with TRBJ2-7, with D unclear. The germline CDR1 and CDR2 sequences are MNHEY and SVGAGI. There are 13 residues in the CDR3. Trimming stripped 4 bases from V and 3 bases from J, with 10 bases between. The CDR3 reads CASSSTENYEQYF. CDR3 DNA: TGTGCCAGCAGTTCGACGGAGAACTACGAGCAGTACTTC.

The chain recombines TRBV5-8 with TRBJ2-6, with unresolved D. CDR1 is SGHTS, CDR2 YDEGEE, per germline. This CDR3 contains 13 residues. Trimming stripped 9 bases from V and 0 bases from J, with 7 bases between. The CDR3 DNA reads TGTGCCAATACAGTCTCTGGGGCCAACGTCCTGACTTTC. Amino acids: CANTVSGANVLTF.

On this clone itself: The same CDR3 can be traced to other DNA sequences in this sample. The chain uses TRBV9 and TRBJ2-6; D is undetermined. Trimming cost V 0 bases and J 0 bases, with 4 bases left between them. The CDR3 is made up of 15 amino acids. Germline lookup yields CDR1 SGDLS and CDR2 YYNGEE. CDR3: CASSVEGSGANVLTF. The DNA for the CDR3 is TGTGCCAGCAGCGTAGAAGGCTCTGGGGCCAACGTCCTGACTTTC.

The chain joins TRBV6-1 to TRBJ1-3; D unresolved. V dropped 2 bases and J dropped 0 bases, with 14 bases sitting between them. In germline, CDR1 is MNHNS, CDR2 SASEGT. The CDR3 covers 17 residues. The CDR3 coding sequence is TGTGCCAGCAGTGAATTAAAGGCAGTGTACTCTGGAAACACCATATATTTT. It encodes CASSELKAVYSGNTIYF.

The V call is TRBV28, the J call TRBJ2-1; D perhaps matches TRBD2 (5 bases). V lost 2 bases and J 7 bases, leaving 12 bases between the germline ends. Per the germline V gene, CDR1 is MDHEN and CDR2 is SYDVKM. The CDR3 loop spans 14 amino acids. The chain's CDR3 is CASSLRGASNEQFF. The CDR3 DNA sequence: TGTGCCAGCAGTTTACGGGGTGCCTCGAATGAGCAGTTCTTC.

The chain joins TRBV4-3 to TRBJ2-7; D gene unclear. The CDR3 is made up of 15 amino acids. From germline, CDR1 is LGHNA and CDR2 YSLEER. Trimming removed 4 bases at V and 0 bases at J, with 13 bases between. This chain's CDR3 is CASSLGYSHSYEQYF. CDR3 nucleotides: TGCGCCAGCAGCCTCGGCTACAGCCACTCCTACGAGCAGTACTTC.

Regarding this clone: Other DNA sequences within the sample encode an identical CDR3. The J gene is TRBJ2-5, the V gene TRBV11-2; no clear D. The germline CDR1 and CDR2 sequences are SGHAT and FQNNGV. V was clipped by 4 bases and J by 5 bases, with 8 bases between them. This CDR3 is 12 amino acids long. For the CDR3, the DNA is TGTGCCAGCAGCTCTGAAGGGGAGACCCAGTACTTC. Its protein product is CASSSEGETQYF.

With regard to this clone: This same CDR3 is encoded by further DNA sequences in the sample. The chain employs TRBV28 and TRBJ2-3; D unresolved. The germline gives CDR1 MDHEN, CDR2 SYDVKM. With 3 bases removed from V and 1 base from J, the gap between germline ends came to 8 bases. The CDR3 extends over 14 amino acids. The CDR3, as DNA: TGTGCCAGCAGTTTTTCGGGCGGCACAGATACGCAGTATTTT. It yields the protein CASSFSGGTDTQYF. The full variable domain, in which reference TRBV28 and TRBJ2-3 provide the parts outside the CDR3, is DVKVTQSSRYLVKRTGEKVFLECVQDMDHENMFWYRQDPGLGLRLIYFSYDVKMKEKGDIPEGYSVSREKKERFSLILESASTNQTSMYLCASSFSGGTDTQYFGPGTRLTVL.

Notes on this clone: This sample also contains other DNA sequences that code for the same CDR3. The V gene is TRBV9, the J gene TRBJ1-3, with 7 bases lining up with TRBD1. There are 15 residues in the CDR3. V shed 0 bases, J shed 4 bases, and the junction held 4 bases outside the gene matches. The germline gives CDR1 SGDLS, CDR2 YYNGEE. This CDR3 reads CASSVGQGGGNTIYF. CDR3 coding DNA: TGTGCCAGCAGCGTAGGGCAGGGGGGCGGAAACACCATATATTTT.

V gene TRBV6-1 combines with J gene TRBJ2-1, with D perhaps TRBD1 or TRBD2 (6 bases each). This CDR3 has 11 amino acids. Trimming removed 8 bases at V and 5 bases at J, with 7 bases between. Germline V gene lookup returns CDR1 MNHNS and CDR2 SASEGT. The DNA of the CDR3 is TGTGCCAGCGGGGGGCACAATGAGCAGTTCTTC. Its translation: CASGGHNEQFF.

J is TRBJ2-7 and V is TRBV9, with 7 bases that match TRBD2. Per germline, CDR1 SGDLS and CDR2 YYNGEE. The CDR3 has 15 amino acids. Unmatched junction bases numbered 9, after V lost 4 bases and J lost 2 bases. DNA of the CDR3: TGTGCCAGCAGCCTTCTAGCGGAACCAACCTACGAGCAGTACTTC. Its protein is CASSLLAEPTYEQYF.

V usage is TRBV29-1 and J usage is TRBJ2-3; possible D gene TRBD1, 8 bases. V shed 7 bases and J shed 0 bases, with 14 bases lying between them. This CDR3 spans 14 amino acids. The germline V gene has CDR1 SQVTM and CDR2 ANQGSEA. This CDR3 is CSGTGGVSTDTQYF. The CDR3 DNA reads TGCAGCGGAACAGGGGGGGTTAGCACAGATACGCAGTATTTT.

This chain joins TRBV7-9 and TRBJ1-6; 10 nucleotides match TRBD1. Germline lookup yields CDR1 SEHNR and CDR2 FQNEAQ (reference sequence). V trimming: 6 bases; J trimming: 8 bases; junction bases outside the gene matches: 7. This CDR3 has 15 residues. The CDR3 reads CASRPTGTGDSPLHF. DNA of the CDR3: TGTGCCAGCAGACCTACAGGGACAGGGGATTCACCCCTCCACTTT.

The chain is built from TRBV7-9 and TRBJ2-1; D not resolved. CDR1 and CDR2 from the germline V gene are SEHNR and FQNEAQ (reference sequence). This CDR3 region has 12 residues. The V end was cut by 5 bases, the J end by 3 bases, with 5 bases between. The CDR3 spells CASSENYNEQFF. The DNA for the CDR3 is TGTGCCAGCAGCGAAAACTACAATGAGCAGTTCTTC.